This T cell receptor beta chain was profiled in a study of post-analysis software for immune sequencing data. Study findings and constraints: Controls had lower frequencies than patients of roughly five TRBV segments, which included TRBV5-6, TRBV5-1 and TRBV20-1. F-measure co-clustering was strong for batch-matched samples. Controls showed significantly higher normalized Chao1 diversity than did multiple sclerosis patients.

This CDR3 is built from 20 residues. The V gene's germline CDR1 is SGHTA and CDR2 FQGNSA. J gave up 2 bases and V 0 bases, and 11 bases lay outside the gene matches. This clonotype turned up a few times. Its antigen is currently unknown. Prepared libraries of TCR beta cDNA carried unique molecular identifiers. Input of roughly 0.85 to 11 million T cells yielded some 500,000 cDNA molecules. TCRdb reprocessed the PCR reads with MiXCR, giving one entry per CDR3 protein. The table has 650,000 to 850,000 distinct CDR3 sequences, around 50% seen once. The genes are TRBV7-2 and TRBJ2-3; 13 positions agree with TRBD2. Sequenced sample: blood. The TCR comes from a girl aged 10 to 17 with multiple sclerosis. The CDR3 spells CASSLALPRGLAGLTDTQYF. The DNA for the CDR3 is TGTGCCAGCAGCTTAGCCCTGCCGCGGGGACTAGCGGGACTCACAGATACGCAGTATTTT. Drawing the rest from reference TRBV7-2 and TRBJ2-3, the complete variable domain is GAGVSQSPSNKVTEKGKDVELRCDPISGHTALYWYRQSLGQGLEFLIYFQGNSAPDKSGLPSDRFSAERTGGSVSTLTIQRTQQEDSAVYLCASSLALPRGLAGLTDTQYFGPGTRLTVL.